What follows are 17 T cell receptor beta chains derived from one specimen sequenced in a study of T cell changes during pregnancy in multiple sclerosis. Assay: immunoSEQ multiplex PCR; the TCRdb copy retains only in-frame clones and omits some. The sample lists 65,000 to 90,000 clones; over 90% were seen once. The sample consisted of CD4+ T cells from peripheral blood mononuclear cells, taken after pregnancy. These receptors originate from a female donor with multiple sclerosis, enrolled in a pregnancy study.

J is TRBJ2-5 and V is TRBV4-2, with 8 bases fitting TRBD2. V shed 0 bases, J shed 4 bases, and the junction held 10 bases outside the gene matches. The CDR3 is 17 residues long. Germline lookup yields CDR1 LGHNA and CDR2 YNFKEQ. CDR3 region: CASSQDGVAGRGETQYF. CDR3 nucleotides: TGTGCCAGCAGCCAAGATGGGGTAGCGGGACGGGGAGAGACCCAGTACTTC.

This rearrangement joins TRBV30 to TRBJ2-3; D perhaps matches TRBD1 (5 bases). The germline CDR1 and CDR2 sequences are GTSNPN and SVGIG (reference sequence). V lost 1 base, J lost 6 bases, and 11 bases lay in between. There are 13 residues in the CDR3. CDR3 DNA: TGTGCCTGGAGTGAGGGGTTCGGGGATACGCAGTATTTT. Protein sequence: CAWSEGFGDTQYF. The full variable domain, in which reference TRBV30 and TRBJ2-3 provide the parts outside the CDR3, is SQTIHQWPATLVQPVGSPLSLECTVEGTSNPNLYWYRQAAGRGLQLLFYSVGIGQISSEVPQNLSASRPQDRQFILSSKKLLLSDSGFYLCAWSEGFGDTQYFGPGTRLTVL.

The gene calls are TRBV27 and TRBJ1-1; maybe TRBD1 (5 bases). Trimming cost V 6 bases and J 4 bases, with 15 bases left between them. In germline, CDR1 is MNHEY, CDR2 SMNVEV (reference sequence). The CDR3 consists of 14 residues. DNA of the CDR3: TGTGCCAGCAGACCACGCCCGGGGGGCACTGAAGCTTTCTTT. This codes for CASRPRPGGTEAFF.

CDR3 sequence reads: CASSRDRGEQPQHF. CDR3 nucleotides: TGCGCCAGCAGCCGAGACAGGGGGGAACAGCCCCAGCATTTT. The chain couples TRBV5-1 to TRBJ1-5, with 9 bases that match TRBD1. The germline CDR1 and CDR2 sequences are SGHRS and YFSETQ. V was clipped by 4 bases and J by 7 bases; unmatched bases: 6. This CDR3 is 14 amino acids long.

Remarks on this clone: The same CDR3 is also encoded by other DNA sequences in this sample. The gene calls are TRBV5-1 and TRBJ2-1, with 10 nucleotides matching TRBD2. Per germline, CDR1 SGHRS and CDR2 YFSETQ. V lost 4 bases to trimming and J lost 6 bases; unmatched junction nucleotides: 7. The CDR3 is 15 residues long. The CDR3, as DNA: TGCGCCAGCAGCGATCTAGCGGGAGTTAGCAATGAGCAGTTCTTC. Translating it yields CASSDLAGVSNEQFF.

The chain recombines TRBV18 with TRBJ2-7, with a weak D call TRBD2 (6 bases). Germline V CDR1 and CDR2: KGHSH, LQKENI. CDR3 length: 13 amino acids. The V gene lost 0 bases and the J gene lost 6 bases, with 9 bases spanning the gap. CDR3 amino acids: CASSPPREREQYF. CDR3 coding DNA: TGTGCCAGCTCACCACCGCGGGAACGCGAGCAGTACTTC.

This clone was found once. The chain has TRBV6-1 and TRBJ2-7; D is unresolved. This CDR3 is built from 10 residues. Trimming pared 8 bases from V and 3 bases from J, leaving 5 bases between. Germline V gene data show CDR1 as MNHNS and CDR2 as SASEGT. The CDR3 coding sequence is TGTGCCAGCCGTAGCTACGAGCAGTACTTC. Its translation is CASRSYEQYF.

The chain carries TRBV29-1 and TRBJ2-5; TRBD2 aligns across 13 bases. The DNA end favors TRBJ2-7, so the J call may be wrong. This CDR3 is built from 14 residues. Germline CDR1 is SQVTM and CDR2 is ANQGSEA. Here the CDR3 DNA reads TGCAGCGTTGACGGACTAGCGGGGGCCTACGAGCAGTACTTC. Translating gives CSVDGLAGAYEQYF.

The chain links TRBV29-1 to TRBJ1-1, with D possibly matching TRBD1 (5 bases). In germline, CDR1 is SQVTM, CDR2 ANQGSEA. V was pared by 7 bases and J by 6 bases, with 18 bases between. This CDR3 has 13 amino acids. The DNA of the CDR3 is TGCAGCGCACTAGACGGGGGAGTTCCTGAAGCTTTCTTT. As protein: CSALDGGVPEAFF.

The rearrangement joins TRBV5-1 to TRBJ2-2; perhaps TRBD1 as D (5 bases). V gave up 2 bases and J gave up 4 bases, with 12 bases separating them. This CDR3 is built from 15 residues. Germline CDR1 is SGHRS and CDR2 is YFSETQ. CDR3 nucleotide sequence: TGCGCCAGCAGCTTCAGGACAAGAGGCACCGGGGAGCTGTTTTTT. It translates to CASSFRTRGTGELFF. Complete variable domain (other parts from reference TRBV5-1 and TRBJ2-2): KAGVTQTPRYLIKTRGQQVTLSCSPISGHRSVSWYQQTPGQGLQFLFEYFSETQRNKGNFPGRFSGRQFSNSRSEMNVSTLELGDSALYLCASSFRTRGTGELFFGEGSRLTVL.

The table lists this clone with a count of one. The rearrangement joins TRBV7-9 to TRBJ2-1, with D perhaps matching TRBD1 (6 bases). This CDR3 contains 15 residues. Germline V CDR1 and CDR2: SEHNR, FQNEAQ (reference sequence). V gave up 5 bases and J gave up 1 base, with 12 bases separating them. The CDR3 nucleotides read TGTGCCAGCAGCCCCAAGGGGGTGTCCTACAATGAGCAGTTCTTC. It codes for CASSPKGVSYNEQFF.

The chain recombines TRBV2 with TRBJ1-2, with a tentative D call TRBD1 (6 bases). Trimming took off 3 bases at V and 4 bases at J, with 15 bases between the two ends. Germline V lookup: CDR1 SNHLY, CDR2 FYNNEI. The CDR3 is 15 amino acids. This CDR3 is CASSDTTGYGYGYTF. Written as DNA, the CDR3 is TGTGCCAGCAGTGATACGACAGGTTACGGCTATGGCTACACCTTC.

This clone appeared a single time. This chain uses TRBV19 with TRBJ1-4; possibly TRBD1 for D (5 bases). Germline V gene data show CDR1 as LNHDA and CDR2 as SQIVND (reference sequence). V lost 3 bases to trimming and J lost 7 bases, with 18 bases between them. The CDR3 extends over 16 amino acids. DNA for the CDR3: TGTGCCAGTAGTATTTTCCTCGGGACTAAAGGTGAAAAACTGTTTTTT. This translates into CASSIFLGTKGEKLFF.

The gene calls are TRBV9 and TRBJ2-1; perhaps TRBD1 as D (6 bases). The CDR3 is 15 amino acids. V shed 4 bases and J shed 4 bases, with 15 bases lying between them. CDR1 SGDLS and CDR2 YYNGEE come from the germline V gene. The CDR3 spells CASSQRTAVYNEQFF. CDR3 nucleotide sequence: TGTGCCAGCAGCCAGAGGACAGCCGTTTACAATGAGCAGTTCTTC.

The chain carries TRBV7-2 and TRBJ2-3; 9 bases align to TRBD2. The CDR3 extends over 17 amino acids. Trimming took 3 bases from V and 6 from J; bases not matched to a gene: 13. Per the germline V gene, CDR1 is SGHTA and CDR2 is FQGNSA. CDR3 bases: TGTGCCAGCAGCTTCCCAGATAGCGGGAGTTGGGTGGATACGCAGTATTTT. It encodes CASSFPDSGSWVDTQYF.

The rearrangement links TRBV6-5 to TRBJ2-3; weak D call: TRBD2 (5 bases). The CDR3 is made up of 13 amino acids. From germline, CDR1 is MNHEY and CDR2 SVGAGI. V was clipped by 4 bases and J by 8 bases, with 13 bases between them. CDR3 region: CASSSDLPRTQYF. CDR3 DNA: TGTGCCAGCAGTTCGGACTTGCCCCGTACGCAGTATTTT.

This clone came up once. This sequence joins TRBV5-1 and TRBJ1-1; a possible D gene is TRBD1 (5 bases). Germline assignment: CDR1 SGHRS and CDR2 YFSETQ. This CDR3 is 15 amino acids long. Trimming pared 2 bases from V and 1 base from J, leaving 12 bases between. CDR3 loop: CASSLSGTGNTEAFF. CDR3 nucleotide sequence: TGCGCCAGCAGCTTATCCGGGACTGGGAACACTGAAGCTTTCTTT.